This note documents a single TCR beta chain sequence. The data were taken from a study of blood T cell repertoires in COVID-19. Study-wide background: Whether acute or convalescent, the COVID-19 samples came from the United States, Italy and Spain. T cells, B-cell-depleted T cells, or PBMCs supplied cDNA or gDNA.

Per the study methods: It was from reference gene primer amplification that nucleated cell counts were estimated. The protocol was immunoSEQ multiplex PCR, while the TCRdb copy is restricted to in-frame clones and leaves out a portion. That table gives V, J and clone size, and the DNA gave D and trimming. The repertoire holds 140,000 or so clones, with 88% as singletons. Germline values: CDR1 SGHAT, CDR2 FQNNGV. The junction had 8 bases not matched to a gene; V was cut back by 5 bases and J by 1 base. The CDR3 spans 15 residues. This TCR was recovered from a man aged 70-80 years with acute or convalescent COVID-19. The chain employs TRBV11-2 and TRBJ2-7, with 7 bases aligning to TRBD1. The sample consisted of peripheral blood. CDR3 in amino acids: CASSLGQRISYEQYF. The CDR3 bases are TGTGCCAGCAGCCTGGGACAGCGAATTTCCTACGAGCAGTACTTC.